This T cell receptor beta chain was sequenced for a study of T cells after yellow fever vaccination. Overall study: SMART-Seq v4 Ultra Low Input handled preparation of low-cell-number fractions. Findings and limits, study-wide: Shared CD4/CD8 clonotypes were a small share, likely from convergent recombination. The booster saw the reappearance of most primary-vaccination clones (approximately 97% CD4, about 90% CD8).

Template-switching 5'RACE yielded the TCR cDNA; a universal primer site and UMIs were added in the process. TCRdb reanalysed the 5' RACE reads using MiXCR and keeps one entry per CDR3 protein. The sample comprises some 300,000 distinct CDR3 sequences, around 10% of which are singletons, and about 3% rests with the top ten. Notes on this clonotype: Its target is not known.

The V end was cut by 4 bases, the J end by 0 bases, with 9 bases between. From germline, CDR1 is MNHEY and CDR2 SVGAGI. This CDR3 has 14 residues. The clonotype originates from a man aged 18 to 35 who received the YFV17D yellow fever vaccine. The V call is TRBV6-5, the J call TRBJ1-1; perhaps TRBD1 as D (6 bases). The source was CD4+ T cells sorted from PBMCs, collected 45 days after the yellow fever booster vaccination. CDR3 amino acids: CASSWDTVNTEAFF. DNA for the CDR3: TGTGCCAGCAGTTGGGACACGGTGAACACTGAAGCTTTCTTT.